The 25 T cell receptor beta chains given below trace back to one sample, sequenced in a study of cytomegalovirus exposure and HLA in healthy donors. A multiplex PCR was run with 60 Vbeta primers and 13 Jbeta primers. Assay: immunoSEQ multiplex PCR; the TCRdb copy retains only in-frame clones and omits some. The table records fewer than 200,000 clones, 70% to 80% of them present only once. The sequencing sample was made of PBMCs. The receptors come from a man aged 55 to 69 in good health and CMV-seronegative.

The chain uses TRBV2 and TRBJ2-5, with 7 positions matching TRBD1. This CDR3 contains 12 residues. The junction had 3 bases not matched to a gene; V was cut back by 6 bases and J by 5 bases. The V gene's germline CDR1 is SNHLY and CDR2 FYNNEI. DNA for the CDR3: TGTGCCAGCAGCGCGGACAGGGAGACCCAGTACTTC. Translation: CASSADRETQYF.

This clone was found a few times. CDR3 sequence: CASSLGPGNTIYF. In nucleotides, the CDR3 is TGCGCCAGCAGCTTGGGGCCTGGAAACACCATATATTTT. The gene calls are TRBV5-1 and TRBJ1-3; D gene unclear. Trimming shortened V by 0 bases and J by 2 bases, and 3 bases separated the two germline ends. The CDR3 extends over 13 amino acids. Germline CDR1 reads SGHRS; CDR2 reads YFSETQ.

The V and J genes are TRBV11-3 and TRBJ2-5; 8 positions match TRBD1. CDR3 length equals 16 residues. The J segment lost 2 bases and the V segment lost 3 bases, leaving 8 bases of the junction unmatched. Germline CDR1 SGHNT, CDR2 YENEEA. The CDR3 DNA reads TGTGCCAGCAGCTTTAGAGGCCGGACAGGGCAAGAGACCCAGTACTTC. It translates to CASSFRGRTGQETQYF.

This clone was observed a few times. The rearrangement links TRBV6-1 to TRBJ2-3; D not resolved. CDR3 size: 15 residues. Germline CDR1 is MNHNS and CDR2 is SASEGT. The V and J ends lost 8 bases and 1 base respectively, with 16 bases between them. CDR3 amino acids: CASLIDLLRTDTQYF. CDR3 nucleotides: TGTGCCAGCCTAATAGACTTACTACGCACAGATACGCAGTATTTT.

J is TRBJ2-3 and V is TRBV4-2, with 8 nucleotides matching TRBD2. The CDR3 is 16 residues long. CDR1 is LGHNA and CDR2 is YNFKEQ in the germline V gene. Germline trimming cut 1 base from V and 3 bases from J; bases unmatched to any gene: 6. In nucleotides, the CDR3 is TGTGCCAGCAGCCAAGGGGCGGGGGGCGGTACAGATACGCAGTATTTT. It specifies CASSQGAGGGTDTQYF.

This rearrangement joins TRBV6-5 to TRBJ1-1; D possibly corresponds to TRBD1 (5 bases). CDR3 length: 14 residues. Trimming took 4 bases from V and 4 from J, leaving 13 bases between them. Germline CDR1 is MNHEY and CDR2 is SVGAGI. For the CDR3, the DNA is TGTGCCAGCAGTTCCCAGCTAAGGGGCACTGAAGCTTTCTTT. Residues: CASSSQLRGTEAFF.

The chain is built from TRBV6-1 and TRBJ2-7, with 7 bases identical to TRBD1. The germline CDR1 and CDR2 sequences are MNHNS and SASEGT. Trimming cost V 6 bases and J 3 bases; bases outside gene matches: 5. There are 13 residues in the CDR3. Written as DNA, the CDR3 is TGTGCCAGCAGGACAACAGGGGACTACGAGCAGTACTTC. Translated: CASRTTGDYEQYF.

The chain links TRBV4-2 to TRBJ2-7, with TRBD2 matching over 11 bases. Germline values: CDR1 LGHNA, CDR2 YNFKEQ. CDR3 length equals 15 residues. V lost 3 bases, J lost 7 bases, and 8 bases stayed unmatched. The CDR3 DNA reads TGTGCCAGCAGCCACAGTAGCGGGGGGGCGATGGAGCAGTACTTC. Protein product: CASSHSSGGAMEQYF.

The V gene is TRBV27, the J gene TRBJ2-6; D perhaps matches TRBD1 (5 bases). The CDR3 sequence is 15 residues long. Germline V lookup: CDR1 MNHEY, CDR2 SMNVEV (reference sequence). V was cut by 6 bases and J by 0 bases, with 9 bases left in between. The CDR3 is CASSRAPSGANVLTF. As DNA, the CDR3 is TGTGCCAGCAGCAGGGCGCCCTCTGGGGCCAACGTCCTGACTTTC. Full variable domain (remainder filled in from reference TRBV27 and TRBJ2-6): EAQVTQNPRYLITVTGKKLTVTCSQNMNHEYMSWYRQDPGLGLRQIYYSMNVEVTDKGDVPEGYKVSRKEKRNFPLILESPSPNQTSLYFCASSRAPSGANVLTFGAGSRLTVL.

This chain connects TRBV4-2 to TRBJ2-4; D perhaps matches TRBD1 (5 bases). Germline CDR1 reads LGHNA; CDR2 reads YNFKEQ. The V end lost 0 bases, the J end lost 0 bases, and 15 bases lay between the germline ends. CDR3 length: 18 residues. The CDR3 loop reads CASSQDLRGSLAKNIQYF. The CDR3 DNA is TGTGCCAGCAGCCAAGACCTTAGGGGCAGCCTAGCCAAAAACATTCAGTACTTC.

The chain combines TRBV2 with TRBJ1-4; no clear D. Germline lookup yields CDR1 SNHLY and CDR2 FYNNEI. This CDR3 region has 15 residues. The germline V and J ends were trimmed by 6 bases and 4 bases, with 15 bases remaining between them. CDR3 in DNA: TGTGCCAGCAGCTCCGACCGGGATTATAATGAAAAACTGTTTTTT. This translates into CASSSDRDYNEKLFF.

The rearrangement uses TRBV30 and TRBJ2-3; tentatively, D is TRBD2 (5 bases). The CDR3 spans 14 residues. From germline, CDR1 is GTSNPN and CDR2 SVGIG (reference sequence). V was shortened by 3 bases and J by 5 bases, with 15 bases between the two germline ends. The CDR3 spells CAWSPADFRDTQYF. In DNA form, the CDR3 reads TGTGCCTGGAGCCCAGCGGACTTTAGAGATACGCAGTATTTT.

The chain links TRBV27 to TRBJ1-5, with TRBD1 as a possible D gene (6 bases). The CDR3 contains 17 residues. CDR1 is MNHEY and CDR2 is SMNVEV in the germline V gene (reference sequence). With 5 bases removed from V and 2 bases from J, the gap between germline ends came to 19 bases. The CDR3 DNA sequence: TGTGCCAGCAGTGAGCTAAAACAGGGAATTGGCAATCAGCCCCAGCATTTT. Its translation is CASSELKQGIGNQPQHF.

The V call is TRBV2, the J call TRBJ2-1; TRBD2 agrees at 7 bases. Trimming removed 8 bases from V and 4 bases from J; junction bases left unmatched: 5. Germline CDR1 and CDR2: SNHLY and FYNNEI. The CDR3 covers 13 residues. Written as DNA, the CDR3 is TGTGCCAGCGGGCTAGCGGTATACAATGAGCAGTTCTTC. Protein product: CASGLAVYNEQFF.

This sequence joins TRBV19 and TRBJ1-2; TRBD1 agrees at 8 bases. J gave up 0 bases and V 5 bases, and 5 bases lay outside the gene matches. Germline CDR1 LNHDA, CDR2 SQIVND (reference sequence). CDR3 length: 15 residues. The CDR3 loop is CASSPGQGTNYGYTF. CDR3 nucleotides: TGTGCCAGTAGTCCAGGACAGGGAACTAACTATGGCTACACCTTC.

The chain couples TRBV4-2 to TRBJ2-1; TRBD2 aligns across 13 bases. The CDR3 runs 18 residues. The germline V gene has CDR1 LGHNA and CDR2 YNFKEQ. V gave up 3 bases and J gave up 1 base; unmatched junction bases: 6. As DNA, the CDR3 is TGTGCCAGCAGCCAGGGAACTAGCGGGGGGGCATCCTACAATGAGCAGTTCTTC. It encodes CASSQGTSGGASYNEQFF.

The chain links TRBV9 to TRBJ2-3; D is unresolved. Germline V gene lookup returns CDR1 SGDLS and CDR2 YYNGEE. The V end lost 0 bases, the J end lost 1 base, and 3 bases lay between the germline ends. The CDR3 spans 13 residues. CDR3 sequence reads: CASSVGGTDTQYF. CDR3 nucleotide sequence: TGTGCCAGCAGCGTAGGAGGCACAGATACGCAGTATTTT.

The chain carries TRBV9 and TRBJ1-1, with 8 bases aligning to TRBD1. Germline V gene data show CDR1 as SGDLS and CDR2 as YYNGEE. The V segment lost 3 bases and the J segment 3 bases; nucleotides outside the gene matches: 7. The CDR3 length is 15 residues. CDR3 sequence: CASSEGTGGDTEAFF. DNA of the CDR3: TGTGCCAGCAGCGAGGGGACAGGAGGGGACACTGAAGCTTTCTTT.

This chain joins TRBV18 and TRBJ2-7; possibly TRBD2 for D (6 bases). Trimming took 3 bases from V and 5 from J, leaving 17 bases between them. This CDR3 spans 15 amino acids. Germline CDR1 KGHSH, CDR2 LQKENI. This CDR3 is CASSPPSQGGNEQYF. The CDR3 bases are TGTGCCAGCTCACCGCCGTCGCAGGGAGGCAACGAGCAGTACTTC.

This clone was counted a single time. The rearrangement links TRBV4-1 to TRBJ2-7, with D possibly TRBD2 on 6 matching bases. Germline assignment: CDR1 MGHRA and CDR2 YSYEKL. Trimming stripped 3 bases from V and 2 bases from J, with 14 bases between. CDR3 size: 15 residues. The CDR3 is CASSHSSGPTYEQYF. DNA for the CDR3: TGCGCCAGCAGCCACAGCAGCGGGCCCACCTACGAGCAGTACTTC.

This clone was detected a few times. This sequence joins TRBV28 and TRBJ2-5; possibly TRBD1 for D (6 bases). The length of the CDR3 is 15 residues. The V and J ends lost 6 bases and 0 bases respectively, with 14 bases between them. Germline V lookup: CDR1 MDHEN, CDR2 SYDVKM. DNA for the CDR3: TGTGCCAGCAGCTATAATACAGGGTACCAAGAGACCCAGTACTTC. It yields the protein CASSYNTGYQETQYF.

The sample holds a few counts of this clone. The CDR3 is CASSSSGANQETQYF. As DNA, the CDR3 is TGTGCCAGCAGCTCTAGCGGAGCCAACCAAGAGACCCAGTACTTC. The chain uses TRBV28 and TRBJ2-5; 7 bases are shared with TRBD2. The CDR3 is 15 amino acids. Trimming cost V 6 bases and J 0 bases; bases outside gene matches: 7. CDR1 is MDHEN and CDR2 is SYDVKM in the germline V gene.

This chain links TRBV7-2 with TRBJ2-3, with unresolved D. Germline CDR1 is SGHTA and CDR2 is FQGNSA. The CDR3 extends over 11 amino acids. The V gene lost 3 bases and the J gene lost 5 bases, with 3 bases spanning the gap. The CDR3 here is CASSFLDTQYF. The CDR3 DNA reads as TGTGCCAGCAGCTTTCTAGATACGCAGTATTTT.

The V gene is TRBV27, the J gene TRBJ2-5; 9 positions agree with TRBD1. The J call may be in error: the DNA end matches TRBJ2-7 better. The CDR3 totals 16 residues. Germline V gives CDR1 MNHEY, CDR2 SMNVEV (reference sequence). Here the CDR3 DNA reads TGTGCCAGCAGTCCCTTATCCGGACAGGGGTTCTACGAGCAGTACTTC. Its protein product is CASSPLSGQGFYEQYF.

The gene calls are TRBV28 and TRBJ2-1; D gene uncertain. Germline loops: CDR1 MDHEN, CDR2 SYDVKM. Trimming pared 4 bases from V and 5 bases from J, leaving 9 bases between. The CDR3 covers 13 residues. CDR3 protein: CASSSKFHNEQFF. Written as DNA, the CDR3 is TGTGCCAGCAGTTCCAAATTCCACAATGAGCAGTTCTTC.